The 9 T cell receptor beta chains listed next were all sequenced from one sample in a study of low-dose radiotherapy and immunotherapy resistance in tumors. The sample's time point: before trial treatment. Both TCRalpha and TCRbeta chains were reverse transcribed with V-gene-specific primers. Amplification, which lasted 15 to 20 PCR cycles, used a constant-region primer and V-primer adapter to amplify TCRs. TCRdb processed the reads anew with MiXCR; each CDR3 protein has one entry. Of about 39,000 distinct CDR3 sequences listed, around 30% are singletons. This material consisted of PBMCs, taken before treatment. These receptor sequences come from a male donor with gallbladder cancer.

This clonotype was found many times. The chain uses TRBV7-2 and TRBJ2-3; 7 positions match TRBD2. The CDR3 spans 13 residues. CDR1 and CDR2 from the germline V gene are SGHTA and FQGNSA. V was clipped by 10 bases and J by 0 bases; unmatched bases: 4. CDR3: CATRRGSTDTQYF. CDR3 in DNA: TGTGCCACCAGGCGGGGGAGCACAGATACGCAGTATTTT.

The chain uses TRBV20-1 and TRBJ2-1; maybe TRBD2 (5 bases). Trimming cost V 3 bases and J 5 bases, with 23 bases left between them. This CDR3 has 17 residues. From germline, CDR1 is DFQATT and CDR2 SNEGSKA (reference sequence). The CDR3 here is CSASGLALGWINNEQFF. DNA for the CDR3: TGCAGTGCTAGTGGCTTAGCGCTGGGTTGGATTAACAATGAGCAGTTCTTC.

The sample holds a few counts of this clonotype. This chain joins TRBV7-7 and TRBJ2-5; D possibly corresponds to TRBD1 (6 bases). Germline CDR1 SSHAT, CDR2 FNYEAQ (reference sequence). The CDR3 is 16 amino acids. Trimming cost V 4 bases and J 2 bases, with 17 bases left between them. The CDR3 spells CASSSIPPQGQETQYF. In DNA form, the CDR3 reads TGTGCCAGCAGCTCGATACCCCCACAGGGACAAGAGACCCAGTACTTC.

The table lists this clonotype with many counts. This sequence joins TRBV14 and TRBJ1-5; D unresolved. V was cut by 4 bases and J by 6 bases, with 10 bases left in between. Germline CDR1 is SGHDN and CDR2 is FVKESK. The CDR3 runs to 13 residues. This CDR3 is CASSPGVGQPQHF. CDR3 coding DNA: TGTGCCAGCAGCCCCGGGGTCGGTCAGCCCCAGCATTTT.

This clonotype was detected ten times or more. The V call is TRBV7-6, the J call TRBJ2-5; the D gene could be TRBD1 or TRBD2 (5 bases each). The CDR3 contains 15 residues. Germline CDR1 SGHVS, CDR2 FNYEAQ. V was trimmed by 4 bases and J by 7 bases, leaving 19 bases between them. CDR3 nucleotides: TGTGCCAGCAGCTCAAACCGGGACGGCTCAGGGACCCAGTACTTC. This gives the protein CASSSNRDGSGTQYF.

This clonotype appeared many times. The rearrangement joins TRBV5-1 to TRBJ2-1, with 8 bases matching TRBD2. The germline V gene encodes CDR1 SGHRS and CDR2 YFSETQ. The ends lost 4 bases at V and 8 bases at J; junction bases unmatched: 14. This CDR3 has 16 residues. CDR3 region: CASSLAGRGFVYEQFF. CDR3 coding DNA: TGCGCCAGCAGCCTGGCCGGGAGGGGGTTTGTGTATGAGCAGTTCTTC. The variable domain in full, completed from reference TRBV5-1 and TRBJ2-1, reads KAGVTQTPRYLIKTRGQQVTLSCSPISGHRSVSWYQQTPGQGLQFLFEYFSETQRNKGNFPGRFSGRQFSNSRSEMNVSTLELGDSALYLCASSLAGRGFVYEQFFGPGTRLTVL.

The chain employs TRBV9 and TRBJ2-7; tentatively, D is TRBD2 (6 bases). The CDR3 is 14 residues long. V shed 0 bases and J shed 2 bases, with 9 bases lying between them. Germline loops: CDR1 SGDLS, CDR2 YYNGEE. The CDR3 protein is CASSVVGGTYEQYF. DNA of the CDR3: TGTGCCAGCAGCGTAGTGGGGGGAACCTACGAGCAGTACTTC.

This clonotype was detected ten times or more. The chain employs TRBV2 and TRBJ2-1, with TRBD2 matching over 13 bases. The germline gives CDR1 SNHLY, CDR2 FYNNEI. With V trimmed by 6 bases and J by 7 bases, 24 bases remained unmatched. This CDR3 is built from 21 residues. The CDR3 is CASRNLLWTSGGKNRGNEQFF. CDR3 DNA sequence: TGTGCCAGCAGAAACCTATTATGGACTAGCGGGGGAAAGAATAGAGGGAATGAGCAGTTCTTC.

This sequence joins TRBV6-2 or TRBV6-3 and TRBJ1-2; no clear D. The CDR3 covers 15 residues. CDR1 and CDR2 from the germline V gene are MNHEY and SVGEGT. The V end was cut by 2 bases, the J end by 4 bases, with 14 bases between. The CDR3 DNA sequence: TGTGCCAGCAGTTACATCACTGGGTTAGGCTATGGCTACACCTTC. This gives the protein CASSYITGLGYGYTF.